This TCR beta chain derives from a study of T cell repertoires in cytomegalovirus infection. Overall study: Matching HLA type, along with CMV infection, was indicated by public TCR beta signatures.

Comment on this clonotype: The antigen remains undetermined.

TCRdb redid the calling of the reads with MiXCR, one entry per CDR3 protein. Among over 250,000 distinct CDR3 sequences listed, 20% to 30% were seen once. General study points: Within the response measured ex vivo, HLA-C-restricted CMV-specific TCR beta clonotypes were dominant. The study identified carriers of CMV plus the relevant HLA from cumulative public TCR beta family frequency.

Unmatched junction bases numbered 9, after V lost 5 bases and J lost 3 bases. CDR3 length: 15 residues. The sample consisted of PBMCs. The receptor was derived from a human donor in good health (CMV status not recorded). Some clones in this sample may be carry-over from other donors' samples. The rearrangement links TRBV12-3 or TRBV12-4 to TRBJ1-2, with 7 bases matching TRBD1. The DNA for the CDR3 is TGTGCCAGCAGTCCCCGGGACAGACTCTACTATGGCTACACCTTC. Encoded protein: CASSPRDRLYYGYTF.